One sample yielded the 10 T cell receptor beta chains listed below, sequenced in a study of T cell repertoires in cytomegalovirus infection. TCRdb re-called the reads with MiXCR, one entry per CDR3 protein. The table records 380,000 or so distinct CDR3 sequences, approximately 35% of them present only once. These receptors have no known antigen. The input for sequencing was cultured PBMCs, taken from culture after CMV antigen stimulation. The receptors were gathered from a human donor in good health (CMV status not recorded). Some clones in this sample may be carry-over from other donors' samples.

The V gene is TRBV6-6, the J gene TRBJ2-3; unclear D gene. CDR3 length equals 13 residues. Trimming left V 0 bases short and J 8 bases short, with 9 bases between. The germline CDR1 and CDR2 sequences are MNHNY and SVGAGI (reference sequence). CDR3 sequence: CASSYSSGGTQYF. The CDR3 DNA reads TGTGCCAGCAGTTACTCTTCCGGTGGTACGCAGTATTTT.

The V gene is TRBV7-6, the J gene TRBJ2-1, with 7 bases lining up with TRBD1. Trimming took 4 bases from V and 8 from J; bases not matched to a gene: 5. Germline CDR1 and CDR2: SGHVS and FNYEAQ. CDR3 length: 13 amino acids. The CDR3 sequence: CASSWTGDHEQFF. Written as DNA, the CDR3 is TGTGCCAGCAGCTGGACAGGAGACCATGAGCAGTTCTTC.

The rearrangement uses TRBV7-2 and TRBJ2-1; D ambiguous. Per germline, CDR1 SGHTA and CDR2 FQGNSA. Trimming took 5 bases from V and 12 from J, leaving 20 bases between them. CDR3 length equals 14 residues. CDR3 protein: CASSPNGMGIGQFF. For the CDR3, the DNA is TGTGCCAGCAGCCCCAATGGGATGGGTATCGGGCAGTTCTTC.

CDR3 bases: TGTGCCAGCAGTTGGCCCGGAGGGCCCCAGCATTTT. Encoded protein: CASSWPGGPQHF. This rearrangement joins TRBV12-3 or TRBV12-4 to TRBJ1-5; D unresolved. The CDR3 is 12 amino acids. V was clipped by 4 bases and J by 9 bases, with 10 bases between them.

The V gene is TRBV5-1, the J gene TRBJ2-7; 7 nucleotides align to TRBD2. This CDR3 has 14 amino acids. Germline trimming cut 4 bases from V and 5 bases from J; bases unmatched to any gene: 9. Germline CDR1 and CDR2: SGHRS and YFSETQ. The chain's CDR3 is CASSPSAGAHEQYF. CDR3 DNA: TGCGCCAGCAGCCCCTCCGCGGGAGCCCACGAGCAGTACTTC.

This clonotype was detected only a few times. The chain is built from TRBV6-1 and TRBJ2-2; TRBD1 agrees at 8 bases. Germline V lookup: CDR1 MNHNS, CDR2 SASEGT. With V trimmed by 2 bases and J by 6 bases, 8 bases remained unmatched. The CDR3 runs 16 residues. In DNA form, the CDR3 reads TGTGCCAGCAGTGAAAGAAAGGTCAGGGGGCCCGGGGAGCTGTTTTTT. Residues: CASSERKVRGPGELFF.

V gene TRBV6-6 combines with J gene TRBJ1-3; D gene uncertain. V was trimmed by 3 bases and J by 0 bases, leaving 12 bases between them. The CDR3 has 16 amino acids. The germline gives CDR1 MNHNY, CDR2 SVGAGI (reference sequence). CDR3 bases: TGTGCCAGCAGTTATTTAACGTACAGCTCTGGAAACACCATATATTTT. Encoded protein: CASSYLTYSSGNTIYF.

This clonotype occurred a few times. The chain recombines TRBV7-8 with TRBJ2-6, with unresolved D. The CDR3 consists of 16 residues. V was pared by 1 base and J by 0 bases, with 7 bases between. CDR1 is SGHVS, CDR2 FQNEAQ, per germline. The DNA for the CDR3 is TGTGCCAGCAGCTTAGTCAGCTTCTCTGGGGCCAACGTCCTGACTTTC. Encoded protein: CASSLVSFSGANVLTF.

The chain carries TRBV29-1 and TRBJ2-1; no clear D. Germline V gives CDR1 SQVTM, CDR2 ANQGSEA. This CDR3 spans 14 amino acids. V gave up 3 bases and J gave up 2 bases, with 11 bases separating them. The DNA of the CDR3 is TGCAGCGTTGAGGGCAGGCTCCCCTACAATGAGCAGTTCTTC. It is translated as CSVEGRLPYNEQFF.

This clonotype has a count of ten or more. In nucleotides, the CDR3 is TGTGCCAGCAGTTTAGAGGGCAGGGGGCCGGTTGGCTACACCTTC. Protein sequence: CASSLEGRGPVGYTF. The chain recombines TRBV28 with TRBJ1-2, with TRBD1 matching over 8 bases. The CDR3 is made up of 15 amino acids. The V gene end was trimmed by 2 bases and the J gene end by 7 bases; junction bases not matched to a gene: 9. Per germline, CDR1 MDHEN and CDR2 SYDVKM.